The present TCR beta chain was sequenced within a study of identical twins' blood T cells. On the study more broadly: About six alpha and roughly six beta libraries together yielded tens of millions of reads.

All three twin pairs grew up together with likely shared infections and vaccines. On this clonotype: Here the CDR3 omits its conserved ending phenylalanine or tryptophan, so a read error is the likely source. The limits of the CDR3 on the DNA are not certain, so only TCRdb's listed CDR3 is given.

TCRdb independently ran MiXCR on the 5' RACE reads; one entry per CDR3 protein. The table records fewer than 450,000 distinct CDR3 sequences, under 30% of them present only once. This TCR came from a woman aged 18-55 years in good health. Sequencing was performed on PBMCs.

The chain's CDR3 is CASSVATRGVPNL. V and J are TRBV9 and TRBJ2-1; the table's D call TRBD1 went unverified against the DNA. Germline lookup yields CDR1 SGDLS and CDR2 YYNGEE. The CDR3 is 13 amino acids in total, end residues counted.